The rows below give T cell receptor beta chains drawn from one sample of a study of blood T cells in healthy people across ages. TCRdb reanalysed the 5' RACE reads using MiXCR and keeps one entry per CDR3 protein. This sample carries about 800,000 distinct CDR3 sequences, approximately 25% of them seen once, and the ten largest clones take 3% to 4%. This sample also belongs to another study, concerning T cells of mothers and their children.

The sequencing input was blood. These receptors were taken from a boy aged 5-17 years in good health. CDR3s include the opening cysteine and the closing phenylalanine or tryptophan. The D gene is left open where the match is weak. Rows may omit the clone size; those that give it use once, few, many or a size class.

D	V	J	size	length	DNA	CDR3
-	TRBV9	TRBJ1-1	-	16	TGTGCCAGCAGCCCACAAACCTTGTTTGAGGGCACTGAAGCTTTCTTT	CASSPQTLFEGTEAFF
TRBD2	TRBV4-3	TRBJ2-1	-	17	TGCGCCAGCAGCCAAGGTCGGGGTGCGGGAGGGGGGTATGAGCAGTTCTTC	CASSQGRGAGGGYEQFF
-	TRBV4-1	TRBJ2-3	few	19	TGCGCCAGCAGCCAAGTTCGACAACAACACAGGGAGGGCACAGATACGCAGTATTTT	CASSQVRQQHREGTDTQYF
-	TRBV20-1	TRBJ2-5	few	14	TGCAGTGCTAGAGATCTACGCGGCCAAGAGACCCAGTACTTC	CSARDLRGQETQYF
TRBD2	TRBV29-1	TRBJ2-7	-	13	TGCAGCGTTGTGGGACTAGGATCCTACGAGCAGTACTTC	CSVVGLGSYEQYF
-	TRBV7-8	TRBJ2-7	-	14	TGTGCCAGCAGCTTAGTTGGGACACAGTACGAGCAGTACTTC	CASSLVGTQYEQYF
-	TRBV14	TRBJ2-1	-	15	TGTGCCAGCAGCCAACGGAGGGCCGGGTACAATGAGCAGTTCTTC	CASSQRRAGYNEQFF
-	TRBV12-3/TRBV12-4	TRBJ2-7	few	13	TGTGCCAGCAGTTTAGACCACTCCTACGAGCAGTACTTC	CASSLDHSYEQYF
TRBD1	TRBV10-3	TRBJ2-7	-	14	TGTGCCATCAGGGGGGACAGCGACTCCTACGAGCAGTACTTC	CAIRGDSDSYEQYF
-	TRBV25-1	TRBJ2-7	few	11	TGTGCCACTCAGATAACCTACGAGCAGTACTTC	CATQITYEQYF
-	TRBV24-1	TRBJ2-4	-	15	TGTGCCACCAGAGCGGCAGGGTTAGCCAAAAACATTCAGTACTTC	CATRAAGLAKNIQYF
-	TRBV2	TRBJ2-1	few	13	TGTGCCAGCAGGCCGGGGGCCGGCAATGAGCAGTTCTTC	CASRPGAGNEQFF
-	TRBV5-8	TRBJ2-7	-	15	TGTGCCAGCAGCTTGGCCCCAGGGGACCTCTACGAGCAGTACTTC	CASSLAPGDLYEQYF
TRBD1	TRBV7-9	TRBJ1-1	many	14	TGTGCCAGCAGCTTAGAGAGACCGGGACAGGGTAACTTCTTT	CASSLERPGQGNFF
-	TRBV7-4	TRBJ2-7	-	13	TGTGCCAGCAACCCCTTTGGAGAGGGCGAGCAGTACTTC	CASNPFGEGEQYF
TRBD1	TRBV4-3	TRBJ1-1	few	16	TGCGCCAGCAGCCAAGATGTTCGGACAGGGGGCACTGAAGCTTTCTTT	CASSQDVRTGGTEAFF
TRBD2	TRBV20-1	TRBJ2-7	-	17	TGCAGTGCTAGAGATATTACTAGCGGGAGGCCGATCTACGAGCAGTACTTC	CSARDITSGRPIYEQYF
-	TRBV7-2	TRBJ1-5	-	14	TGTGCCAGCAGCTTAGTCTCAGTCAATCAGCCCCAGCATTTT	CASSLVSVNQPQHF
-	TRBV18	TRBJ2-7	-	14	TGTGCCAGCTCCGGGAGTGTCACCTACTACGAGCAGTACTTC	CASSGSVTYYEQYF
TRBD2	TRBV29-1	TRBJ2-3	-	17	TGCAGCGGAGTGATAGCGGGCCTCGCCCCGCGCACAGATACGCAGTATTTT	CSGVIAGLAPRTDTQYF
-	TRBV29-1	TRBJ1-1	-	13	TGCAGCGTTGATAGTAGGATCGGGACTGAAGCTTTCTTT	CSVDSRIGTEAFF
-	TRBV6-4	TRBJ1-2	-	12	TGTGCCAGCAGTGACAGGCCTGAGGGCTACACCTTC	CASSDRPEGYTF
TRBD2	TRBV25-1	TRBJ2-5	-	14	TGTGCCAGCAGTCCAGCGGGATCTAGGGAGACCCAGTACTTC	CASSPAGSRETQYF
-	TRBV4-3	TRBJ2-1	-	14	TGCGCCAGCAGCCGAGCAGGGAGGCACAATGAGCAGTTCTTC	CASSRAGRHNEQFF
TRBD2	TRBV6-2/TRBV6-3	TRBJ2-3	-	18	TGTGCCAGCAGTCCCGGGATAGCGGGCCACCCTAGCACAGATACGCAGTATTTT	CASSPGIAGHPSTDTQYF
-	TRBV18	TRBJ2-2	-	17	TGTGCCAGCTCTACGGATACCAGAGGGCGCGCCACCGGGGAGCTGTTTTTT	CASSTDTRGRATGELFF
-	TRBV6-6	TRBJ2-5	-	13	TGTGCCAGCAGGGTACAGGGTCAAGAGACCCAGTACTTC	CASRVQGQETQYF
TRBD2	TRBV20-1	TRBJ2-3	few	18	TGCAGTGCTAGAGCTTTTGCGGGGGAGTTCCGTGGCACAGGTACGCAGTATTTT	CSARAFAGEFRGTGTQYF
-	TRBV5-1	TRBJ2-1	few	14	TGCGCCAGCAGCTTGGCTCGGGGTATCAATGAGCAGTTCTTC	CASSLARGINEQFF
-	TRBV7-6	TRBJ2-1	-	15	TGTGCCAGCAGCTTGGGACTGGATACGGGTTTTGAGCAGTTCTTC	CASSLGLDTGFEQFF
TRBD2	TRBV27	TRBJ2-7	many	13	TGTGCCAGCAGTTCCGGGAGGGCCTACGAGCAGTACTTC	CASSSGRAYEQYF
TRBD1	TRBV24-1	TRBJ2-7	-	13	TGTGCCACCAGTGACCCTGGGACAGGGAATCAGTACTTC	CATSDPGTGNQYF
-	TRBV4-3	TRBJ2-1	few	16	TGCGCCAGCAGCCAACCCATCACAGCGTCCTACAATGAGCAGTTCTTC	CASSQPITASYNEQFF
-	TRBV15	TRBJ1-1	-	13	TGTGCCACCAGCGGGGATCTGAACACTGAAGCTTTCTTT	CATSGDLNTEAFF
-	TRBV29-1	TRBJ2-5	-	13	TGCAGCGTTGATGAGGGGATCCAAGAGACCCAGTACTTC	CSVDEGIQETQYF
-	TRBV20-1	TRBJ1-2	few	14	TGCAGTGCTAGAGATGCGGGCAGGGCTTATGGCTACACCTTC	CSARDAGRAYGYTF
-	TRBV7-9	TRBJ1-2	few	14	TGTGCCAGCAGCTCCCGCTACTACAGCGGTGGCTACACCTTC	CASSSRYYSGGYTF
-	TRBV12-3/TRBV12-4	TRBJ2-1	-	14	TGTGCCAGCAGACCCAAGATGGGCAAGGATGAGCAGTTCTTC	CASRPKMGKDEQFF
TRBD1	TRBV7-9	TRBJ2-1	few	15	TGTGCCAGCAGCAAACGACAGGGGCTCTACAATGAGCAGTTCTTC	CASSKRQGLYNEQFF
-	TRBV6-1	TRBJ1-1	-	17	TGTGCCAGCAGTCGGCGGACAGTGGGGGCGATGAACACTGAAGCTTTCTTT	CASSRRTVGAMNTEAFF
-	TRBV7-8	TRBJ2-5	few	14	TGTGCCAGCAGCTCTACCGCGGGGGCAGAGACCCAGTACTTC	CASSSTAGAETQYF
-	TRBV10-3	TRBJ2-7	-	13	TGTGCCATCAGTGAAATTGCCGCCTACGAGCAGTACTTC	CAISEIAAYEQYF
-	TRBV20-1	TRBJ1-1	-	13	TGCAGTGCTCAGAAGGACATGAACACTGAAGCTTTCTTT	CSAQKDMNTEAFF
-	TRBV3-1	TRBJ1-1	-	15	TGTGCCAGCAGCCCATGGGAGCAGGGATCTTATGAAGCTTTCTTT	CASSPWEQGSYEAFF
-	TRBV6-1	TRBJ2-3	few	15	TGTGCCAGCAGACGGGGTGGGCTAGTGGCAGATACGCAGTATTTT	CASRRGGLVADTQYF
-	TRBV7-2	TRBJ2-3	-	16	TGTGCCAGCAGCTTAGTGGGGGGAGTTAGCACAGATACGCAGTATTTT	CASSLVGGVSTDTQYF
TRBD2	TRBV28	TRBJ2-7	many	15	TGTGCCAGCAGTTTGGCGGGAGGGGCCTCCTACGAGCAGTACTTC	CASSLAGGASYEQYF
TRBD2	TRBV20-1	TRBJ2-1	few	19	TGCAGTGCTAGAGGACGCACTGGGACGGCGGGAGGACCGGGGGCTGAGCAGTTCTTC	CSARGRTGTAGGPGAEQFF
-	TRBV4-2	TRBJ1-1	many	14	TGCGCCAGCAGCCAAGATCAGGGGACCACTGAAGCTTTCTTT	CASSQDQGTTEAFF
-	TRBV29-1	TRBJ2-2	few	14	TGCAGCGTTGAACAGCCGCTAGGCACCGGGGAGCTGTTTTTT	CSVEQPLGTGELFF
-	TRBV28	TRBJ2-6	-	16	TGTGCCAGCCGGGGGGCGGTTCGCTCTGGGGCCAACGTCCTGACTTTC	CASRGAVRSGANVLTF
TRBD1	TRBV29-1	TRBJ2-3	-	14	TGCAGCGTTGATGGACAGGGGGCCGTAGATACGCAGTATTTT	CSVDGQGAVDTQYF
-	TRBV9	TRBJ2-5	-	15	TGTGCCAGCAGCGAACAGTACAGGGTCCAAGAGACCCAGTACTTC	CASSEQYRVQETQYF
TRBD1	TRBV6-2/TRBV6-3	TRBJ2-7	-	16	TGTGCCAGCAGCTCCTCGTTACAGGGGGCGCTGAACGAGCAGTACTTC	CASSSSLQGALNEQYF
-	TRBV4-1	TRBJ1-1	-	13	TGCGCCAGCAGCCAAGAACTTGCTTACAAAGCTTTCTTT	CASSQELAYKAFF
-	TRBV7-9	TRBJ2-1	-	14	TGTGCCTGCAGCCAGGGACGACCGGACAATGAGCAGTTCTTC	CACSQGRPDNEQFF
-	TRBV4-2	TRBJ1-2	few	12	TGTGCCAGCAGCCAGGGTACCTATGGCTACACCTTC	CASSQGTYGYTF